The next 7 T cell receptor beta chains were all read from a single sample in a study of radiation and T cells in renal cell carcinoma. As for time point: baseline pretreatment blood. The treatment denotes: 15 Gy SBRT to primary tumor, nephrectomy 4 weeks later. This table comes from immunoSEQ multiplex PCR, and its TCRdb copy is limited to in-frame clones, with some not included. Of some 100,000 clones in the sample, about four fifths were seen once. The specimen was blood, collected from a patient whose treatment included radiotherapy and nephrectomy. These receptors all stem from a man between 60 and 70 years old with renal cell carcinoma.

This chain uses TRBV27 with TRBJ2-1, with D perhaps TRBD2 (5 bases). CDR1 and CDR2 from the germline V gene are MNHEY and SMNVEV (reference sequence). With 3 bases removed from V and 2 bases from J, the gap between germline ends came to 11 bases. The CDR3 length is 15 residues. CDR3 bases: TGTGCCAGCAGTTTCGGGGTGGGCACCTACAATGAGCAGTTCTTC. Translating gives CASSFGVGTYNEQFF.

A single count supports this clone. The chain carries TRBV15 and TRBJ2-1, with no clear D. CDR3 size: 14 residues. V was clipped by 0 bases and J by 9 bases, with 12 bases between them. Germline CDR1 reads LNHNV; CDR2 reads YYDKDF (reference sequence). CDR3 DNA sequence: TGTGCCACCAGCAGAGACCACCAGGTGGGTGAGCAGTTCTTC. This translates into CATSRDHQVGEQFF.

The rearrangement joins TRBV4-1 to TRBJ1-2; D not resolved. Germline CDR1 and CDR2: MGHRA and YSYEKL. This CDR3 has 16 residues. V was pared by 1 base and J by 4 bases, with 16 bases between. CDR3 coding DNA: TGCGCCAGCAGCCAAGGGGTGGGAGAAGTACGCTATGGCTACACCTTC. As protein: CASSQGVGEVRYGYTF.

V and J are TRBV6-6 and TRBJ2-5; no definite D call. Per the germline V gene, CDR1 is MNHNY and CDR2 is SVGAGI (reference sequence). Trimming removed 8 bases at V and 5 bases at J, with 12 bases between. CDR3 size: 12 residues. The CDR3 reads CASSVVGETQYF. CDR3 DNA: TGTGCCAGCTCCGTGGTCGGCGAGACCCAGTACTTC.

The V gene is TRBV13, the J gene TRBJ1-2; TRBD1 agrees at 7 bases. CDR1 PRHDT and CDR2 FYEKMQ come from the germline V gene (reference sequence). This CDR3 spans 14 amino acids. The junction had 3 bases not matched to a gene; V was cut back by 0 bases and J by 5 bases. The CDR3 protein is CASSLGQGLYGYTF. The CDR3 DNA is TGTGCCAGCAGCTTAGGACAGGGGTTATATGGCTACACCTTC.

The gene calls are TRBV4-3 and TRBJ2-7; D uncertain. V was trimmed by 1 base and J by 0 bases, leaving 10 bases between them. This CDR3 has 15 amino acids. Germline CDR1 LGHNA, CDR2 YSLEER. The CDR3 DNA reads TGCGCCAGCAGCCAAGGTCGGCTTAGCTCCTACGAGCAGTACTTC. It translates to CASSQGRLSSYEQYF.

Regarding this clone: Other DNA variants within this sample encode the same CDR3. The CDR3 spells CASSFGLAGNEQFF. The CDR3 DNA follows: TGTGCCAGCAGTTTTGGGCTAGCGGGCAATGAGCAGTTCTTC. This chain connects TRBV28 to TRBJ2-1, with 8 positions matching TRBD2. The ends lost 3 bases at V and 6 bases at J; junction bases unmatched: 4. Germline V gene lookup returns CDR1 MDHEN and CDR2 SYDVKM. The CDR3 extends over 14 amino acids.